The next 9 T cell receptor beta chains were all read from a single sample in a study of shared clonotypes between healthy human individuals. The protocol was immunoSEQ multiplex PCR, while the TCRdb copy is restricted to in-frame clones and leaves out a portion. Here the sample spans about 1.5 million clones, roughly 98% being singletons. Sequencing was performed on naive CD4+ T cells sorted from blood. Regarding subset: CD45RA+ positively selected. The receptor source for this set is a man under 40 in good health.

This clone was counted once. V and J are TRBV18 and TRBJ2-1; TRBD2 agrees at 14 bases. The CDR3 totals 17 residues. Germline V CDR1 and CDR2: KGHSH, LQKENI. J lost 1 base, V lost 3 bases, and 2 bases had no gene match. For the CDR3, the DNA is TGTGCCAGCTCACCTCGGACTAGCGGGGGGTCCTACAATGAGCAGTTCTTC. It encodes CASSPRTSGGSYNEQFF.

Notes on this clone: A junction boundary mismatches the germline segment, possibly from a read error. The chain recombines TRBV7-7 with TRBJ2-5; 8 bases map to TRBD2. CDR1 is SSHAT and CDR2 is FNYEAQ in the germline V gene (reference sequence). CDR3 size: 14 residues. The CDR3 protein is CASSLGLAQETQYF. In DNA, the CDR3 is TGTGCTAGCAGCTTAGGACTAGCCCAAGAGACCCAGTACTTC.

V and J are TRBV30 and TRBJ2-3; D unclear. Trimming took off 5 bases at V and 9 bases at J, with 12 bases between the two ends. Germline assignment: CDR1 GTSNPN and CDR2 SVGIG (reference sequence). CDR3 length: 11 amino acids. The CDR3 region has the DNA TGTGCCTGGGCAAGGGTCGGGACGCAGTATTTT. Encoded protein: CAWARVGTQYF.

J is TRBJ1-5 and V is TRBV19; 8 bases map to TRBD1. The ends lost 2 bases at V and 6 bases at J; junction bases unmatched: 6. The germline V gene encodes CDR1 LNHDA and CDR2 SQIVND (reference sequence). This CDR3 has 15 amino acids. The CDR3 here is CASSISRGQGQPQHF. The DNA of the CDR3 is TGTGCCAGTAGTATAAGCAGGGGGCAAGGTCAGCCCCAGCATTTT.

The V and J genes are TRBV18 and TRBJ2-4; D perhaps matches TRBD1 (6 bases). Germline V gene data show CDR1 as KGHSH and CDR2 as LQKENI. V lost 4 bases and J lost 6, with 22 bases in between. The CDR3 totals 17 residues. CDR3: CASSRDSGHSSSNIQYF. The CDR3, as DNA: TGTGCCAGCTCACGCGATTCGGGACACTCGAGTTCAAACATTCAGTACTTC.

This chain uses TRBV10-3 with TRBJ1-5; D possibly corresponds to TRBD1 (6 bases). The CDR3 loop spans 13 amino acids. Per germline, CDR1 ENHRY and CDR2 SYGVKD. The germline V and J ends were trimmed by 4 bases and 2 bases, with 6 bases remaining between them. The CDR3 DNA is TGTGCCATCAGTGCAGGGGGCAATCAGCCCCAGCATTTT. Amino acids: CAISAGGNQPQHF.

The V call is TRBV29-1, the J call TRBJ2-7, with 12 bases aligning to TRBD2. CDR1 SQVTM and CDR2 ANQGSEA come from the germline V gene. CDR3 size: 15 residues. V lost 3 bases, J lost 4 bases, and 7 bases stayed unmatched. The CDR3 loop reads CSVEWTSGTTYEQYF. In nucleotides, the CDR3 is TGCAGCGTTGAGTGGACTAGCGGGACTACTTACGAGCAGTACTTC.

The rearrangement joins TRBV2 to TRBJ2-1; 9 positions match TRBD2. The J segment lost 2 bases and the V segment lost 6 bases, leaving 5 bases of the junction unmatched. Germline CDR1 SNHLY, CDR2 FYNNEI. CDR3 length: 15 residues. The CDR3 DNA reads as TGTGCCAGCAGCCAGACTAGCGGAGCCTACAATGAGCAGTTCTTC. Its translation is CASSQTSGAYNEQFF.

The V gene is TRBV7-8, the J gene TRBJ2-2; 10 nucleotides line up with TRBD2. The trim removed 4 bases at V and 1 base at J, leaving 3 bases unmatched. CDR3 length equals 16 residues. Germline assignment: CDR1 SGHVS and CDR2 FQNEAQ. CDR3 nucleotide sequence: TGTGCCAGCAGCTCTACTAGCGGGATGAACACCGGGGAGCTGTTTTTT. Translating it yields CASSSTSGMNTGELFF.